This T cell receptor (beta chain) was found in a study of beta chain features in type 1 diabetes. This clone has just a few counts. The antigen is unknown. Cells sorted by CD45RO/CCR7/CD25/CD127/CD95/CD27 comprised CD4+ naive, central memory, regulatory and stem cell-like memory cells. The study, taken as a whole, reports: Among all four CD4+ subsets, Type 1 diabetes patients had TCRB CDR3s that were moderately but significantly shorter. Whether HLA type influences TCRB rearrangement remained unresolved here.

TCRB transcripts that were expressed got sequenced, as all of the isolated RNA had been reverse transcribed. Sequenced by immunoSEQ multiplex PCR; TCRdb stores in-frame clones only, minus some. The sample has about 340,000 clones, less than 9.5% seen once; the top ten hold less than 0.45%. Sequencing input: central memory CD4+ T cells from blood. This TCR derives from a woman in her late teens or twenties in good health.

The CDR3 region has the DNA TGCAGCGTCAGGAGGGACGGGGAGCTGTTTTTT. Protein: CSVRRDGELFF. The chain recombines TRBV29-1 with TRBJ2-2, with D possibly TRBD2 on 6 matching bases. The length of the CDR3 is 11 residues. Germline loops: CDR1 SQVTM, CDR2 ANQGSEA. The V end lost 6 bases, the J end lost 7 bases, and 9 bases lay between the germline ends.